The sequence of this T cell receptor beta chain was determined in a study of T cell responses to AZD1222 COVID-19 vaccine (dated by TCRdb to the early 2020s). Study-level background: TCR sequencing covered some 240 trial participants: nearly 210 given two doses of AZD1222 and some 25 given two doses of MenACWY control vaccine. Trial participants were enrolled by age into 18-55, 56-69 and 70-plus year subgroups, with about 150, 28 and 57 TCR-sequenced participants respectively.

For this clone: What antigen it recognizes has not been identified. One base away there is no much larger clone; base qualities are not given.

The CDR3, from cysteine to phenylalanine, totals 20 residues. The kept DNA is CDR3 alone, 60 bases in frame from the first base. V drops 5 bases and J drops 0 bases, leaving 23 bases in between. Taken from the germline V gene (reference sequence), the CDR1 and CDR2 loops are MNHEY and SMNVEV. Results the study describes overall, beyond this receptor: The 56-69-year group was small, and its depth increase did not reach significance, likely because of low power. Epitopes outside the regions mutated in the B.1.351 and B.1.1.7 variants were reportedly recognized by nearly half of the unique spike-specific TCRs. CD4 TCRs associated with the vaccine covered the entire spike protein, and the dominant responses were in regions 160-218 and 743-854. Because no day 14 peak-response samples were available, repertoires were characterized only after the peak T cell response. A significant rise in spike-specific TCR breadth and depth was observed after two AZD1222 doses relative to day 0 and relative to MenACWY recipients. Participants were mostly white British, with more females than males. The authors suggested clonal diversity may have been underestimated. Conclusions about previously exposed vaccinees were limited because only six AZD1222 recipients were SARS-CoV-2 seropositive at baseline.

This sample's time point label indicates: about 28 days (+/-7) after the second vaccine dose. AZD1222 recipients given second doses at about 4 weeks or at about 12 weeks were pooled, since spike-specific TCR depth and breadth were not found to differ between the two schedules. Vaccinee samples were obtained from the UK trials COV001 and COV002, which included a single-blind randomized controlled phase 2/3 trial of AZD1222 (ChAdOx1 nCoV-19) in healthy adults. For TCRbeta chain sequencing, PBMC samples from trial participants were taken at day 0 and at day 28 after the second dose. The CDR3 regions of human TCRbeta chains were subjected to immunosequencing. On the study's bioinformatics: Repertoire TCRs were checked for matches against a reference library of SARS-CoV-2-specific TCRs that had been generated using the MIRA antigen-specificity platform. Breadth meant the fraction of unique TCRs that were SARS-CoV-2-associated, whereas depth meant the fraction of total T cells that were SARS-CoV-2-associated. Each spike-specific TCR was assigned to its reactive spike region and to a CD4 or CD8 class using the MIRA data. Log10-transformed breadth and depth values were compared by one-way ANOVA with Sidak's multiple comparisons tests. Sourced from immuneACCESS, this table was stored by TCRdb with only in-frame sequences that have V and J called. A share of the clones is absent; for the studies checked, an unresolved V gene accounts for under half, and the remainder has no known explanation. V and J calls and clone size come straight from that table; D and trimming were deduced from the DNA. Recorded for this sample are under 200,000 clones; about 91% of them occurred a single time. The ten most abundant clones make up under 1.5% of the sample.

The material was peripheral blood, obtained 28 days after the second AZD1222 dose. This receptor was identified in an adult who received the AZD1222 COVID-19 vaccine. The chain is made from TRBV27 and TRBJ2-6, and possibly TRBD1, on 5 matching bases. Here is the DNA: TGTGCCAGCAGTACACTCTACCGACAGATTAAAAGCTCTGGGGCCAACGTCCTGACTTTC. Protein translation: CASSTLYRQIKSSGANVLTF. Reference TRBV27 and TRBJ2-6 genes cover what lies past the CDR3, so the full variable domain is EAQVTQNPRYLITVTGKKLTVTCSQNMNHEYMSWYRQDPGLGLRQIYYSMNVEVTDKGDVPEGYKVSRKEKRNFPLILESPSPNQTSLYFCASSTLYRQIKSSGANVLTFGAGSRLTVL.